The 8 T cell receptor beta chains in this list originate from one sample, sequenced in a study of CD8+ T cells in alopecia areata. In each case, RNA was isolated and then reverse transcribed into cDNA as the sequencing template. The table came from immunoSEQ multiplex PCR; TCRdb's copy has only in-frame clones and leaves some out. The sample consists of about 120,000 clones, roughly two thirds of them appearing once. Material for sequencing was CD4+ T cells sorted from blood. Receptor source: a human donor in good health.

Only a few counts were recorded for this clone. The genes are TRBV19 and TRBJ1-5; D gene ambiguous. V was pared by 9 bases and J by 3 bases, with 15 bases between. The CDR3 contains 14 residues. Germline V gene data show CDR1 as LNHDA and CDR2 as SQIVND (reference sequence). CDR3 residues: CASRGVAVNQPQHF. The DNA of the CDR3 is TGTGCCAGCCGGGGAGTGGCAGTCAATCAGCCCCAGCATTTT.

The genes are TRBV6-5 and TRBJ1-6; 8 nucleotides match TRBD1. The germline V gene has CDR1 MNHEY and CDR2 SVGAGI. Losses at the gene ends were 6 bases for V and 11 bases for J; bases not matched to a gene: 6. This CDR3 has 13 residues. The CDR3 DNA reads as TGTGCCAGCAGCCGGACAGGGACCCCACCCCTCCACTTT. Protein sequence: CASSRTGTPPLHF.

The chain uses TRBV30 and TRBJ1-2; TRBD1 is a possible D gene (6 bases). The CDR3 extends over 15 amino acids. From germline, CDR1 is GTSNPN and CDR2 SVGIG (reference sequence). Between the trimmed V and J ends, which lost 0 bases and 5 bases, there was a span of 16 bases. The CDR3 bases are TGTGCCTGGAGTGTACGGGGCAGGGGCTGGTATGGCTACACCTTC. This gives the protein CAWSVRGRGWYGYTF.

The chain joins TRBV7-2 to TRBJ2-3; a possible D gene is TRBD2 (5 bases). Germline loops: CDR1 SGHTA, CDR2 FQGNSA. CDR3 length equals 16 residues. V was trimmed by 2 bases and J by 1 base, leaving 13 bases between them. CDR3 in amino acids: CASSLQASSGTDTQYF. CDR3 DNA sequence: TGTGCCAGCAGCTTACAGGCTAGCTCGGGCACAGATACGCAGTATTTT.

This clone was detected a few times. The CDR3 DNA sequence: TGCAGCGTGGGGGCAGCCTATGGCTACACCTTC. This gives the protein CSVGAAYGYTF. The rearrangement uses TRBV29-1 and TRBJ1-2; possible D gene TRBD1, 6 bases. Trimming removed 6 bases from V and 4 bases from J, with 9 bases in between. The V gene's germline CDR1 is SQVTM and CDR2 ANQGSEA. The CDR3 contains 11 residues.

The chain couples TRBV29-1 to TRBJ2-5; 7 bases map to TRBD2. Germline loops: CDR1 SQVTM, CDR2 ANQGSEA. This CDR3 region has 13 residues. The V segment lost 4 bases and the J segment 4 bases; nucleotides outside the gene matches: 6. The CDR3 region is CSVVKGRGETQYF. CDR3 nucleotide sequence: TGCAGCGTTGTAAAGGGGAGGGGAGAGACCCAGTACTTC.

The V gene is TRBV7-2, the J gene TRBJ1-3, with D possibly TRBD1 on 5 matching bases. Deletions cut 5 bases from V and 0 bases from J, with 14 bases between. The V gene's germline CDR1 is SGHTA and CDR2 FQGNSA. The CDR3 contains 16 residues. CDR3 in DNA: TGTGCCAGCAGCACCCGACAGATATACTCTGGAAACACCATATATTTT. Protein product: CASSTRQIYSGNTIYF.

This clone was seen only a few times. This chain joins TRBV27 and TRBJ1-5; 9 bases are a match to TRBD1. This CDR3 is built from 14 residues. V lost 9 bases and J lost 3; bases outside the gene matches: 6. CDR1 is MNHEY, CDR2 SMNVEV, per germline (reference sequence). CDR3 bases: TGTGCCAGTGCCGGGACAGGGAACAATCAGCCCCAGCATTTT. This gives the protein CASAGTGNNQPQHF.